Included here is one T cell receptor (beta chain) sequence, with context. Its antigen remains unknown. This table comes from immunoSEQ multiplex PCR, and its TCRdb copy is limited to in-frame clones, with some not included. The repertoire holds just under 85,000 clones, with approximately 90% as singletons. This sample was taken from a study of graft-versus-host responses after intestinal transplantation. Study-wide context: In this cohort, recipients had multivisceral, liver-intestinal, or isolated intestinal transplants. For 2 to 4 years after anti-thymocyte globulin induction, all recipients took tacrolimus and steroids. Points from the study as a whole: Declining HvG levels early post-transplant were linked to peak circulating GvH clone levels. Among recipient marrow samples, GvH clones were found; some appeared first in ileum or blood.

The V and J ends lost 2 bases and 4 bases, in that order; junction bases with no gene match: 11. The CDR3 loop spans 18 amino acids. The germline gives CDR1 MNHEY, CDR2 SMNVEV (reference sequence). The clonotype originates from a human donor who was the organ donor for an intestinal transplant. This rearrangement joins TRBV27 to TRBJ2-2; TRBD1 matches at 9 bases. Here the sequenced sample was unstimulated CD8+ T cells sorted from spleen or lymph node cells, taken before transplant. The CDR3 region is CASSLRLSGTGSTGELFF. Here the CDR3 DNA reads TGTGCCAGCAGTTTAAGGCTTTCCGGGACAGGGAGCACCGGGGAGCTGTTTTTT.